The clone carrying this T cell receptor (beta chain) was observed a few times. Its specificity is unknown. The data are from a study of T cell repertoires in aging, cancer and after chemotherapy. Study-level results: Loss of evenness, beyond lost richness, contributed to age-related TCR diversity decline in cancer patients.

Multiplex touch-down PCR with TRB-A/B primers amplified rearranged V-D-J TRB sequences. Via MiXCR, TCRdb re-called the multiplex PCR reads, giving one row per CDR3 protein. The table records 8,000 or so distinct CDR3 sequences, approximately 52% of them present only once. Amplification of TCR beta used genomic DNA extracted from peripheral blood. CDR1 is SGHAT and CDR2 is FQDESV in the germline V gene (reference sequence). Losses at the gene ends were 7 bases for V and 0 bases for J; bases not matched to a gene: 5. This CDR3 comprises 14 residues. Input material: blood. This sequence was found in a human donor with a solid tumor. The V call is TRBV11-1, the J call TRBJ2-7, with 8 positions matching TRBD2. CDR3: CASTSGLHSYEQYF. In nucleotides, the CDR3 is TGTGCCAGCACTAGCGGGCTACACTCCTACGAGCAGTACTTC.